These T cell receptor beta chains were read from a single sample in a study of blood T cell repertoires in COVID-19. TCRdb keeps only in-frame clones here, not all; method: immunoSEQ multiplex PCR. The sample consists of more than 40,000 clones, 90% of them appearing once. Material: peripheral blood. The receptors shown here come from a man between 65 and 79 years old with acute or convalescent COVID-19. The CDR3 runs from the conserved cysteine through the conserved F or W. D genes are given only for firm matches. For some rows the clone size is stated as once, few or many, or as a class when expanded; others skip it.

d_gene: TRBD2; v_gene: TRBV7-2; abundance: NA; j_gene: TRBJ2-5; CDR3aa: CASSRGGEKETQYF; CDR3nt: TGTGCCAGCAGCCGCGGGGGGGAAAAAGAGACCCAGTACTTC
d_gene: TRBD1; v_gene: TRBV12-5; abundance: NA; j_gene: TRBJ1-2; CDR3aa: CASGGTDPLNYGYTF; CDR3nt: TGTGCTAGTGGAGGGACAGACCCTCTAAACTATGGCTACACCTTC
d_gene: NA; v_gene: TRBV11-1; abundance: NA; j_gene: TRBJ2-2; CDR3aa: CASSRGQLDTGELFF; CDR3nt: TGTGCCAGCAGCCGAGGACAGCTAGACACCGGGGAGCTGTTTTTT
d_gene: NA; v_gene: TRBV13; abundance: NA; j_gene: TRBJ1-1; CDR3aa: CASSFRGRHTEAFF; CDR3nt: TGTGCCAGCAGCTTCCGCGGGAGGCACACTGAAGCTTTCTTT
d_gene: NA; v_gene: TRBV7-9; abundance: NA; j_gene: TRBJ1-3; CDR3aa: CASSLAAGNTIYF; CDR3nt: TGTGCCAGCAGCTTGGCAGCTGGAAACACCATATATTTT
d_gene: TRBD1; v_gene: TRBV15; abundance: NA; j_gene: TRBJ2-5; CDR3aa: CATSARDRGRETQYF; CDR3nt: TGTGCCACCAGCGCAAGGGACAGGGGTCGGGAGACCCAGTACTTC
d_gene: NA; v_gene: TRBV27; abundance: NA; j_gene: TRBJ1-4; CDR3aa: CASRSLGGRETNEKLFF; CDR3nt: TGTGCCAGCAGGTCCTTGGGGGGTCGAGAAACTAATGAAAAACTGTTTTTT
d_gene: TRBD1; v_gene: TRBV19; abundance: NA; j_gene: TRBJ1-1; CDR3aa: CASRRQGNTEAFF; CDR3nt: TGTGCCAGTAGAAGACAGGGAAACACTGAAGCTTTCTTT
d_gene: NA; v_gene: TRBV11-1; abundance: NA; j_gene: TRBJ1-2; CDR3aa: CASSSFNYGYTF; CDR3nt: TGTGCCAGCAGCTCCTTTAACTATGGCTACACCTTC
d_gene: TRBD1; v_gene: TRBV4-3; abundance: NA; j_gene: TRBJ1-2; CDR3aa: CASSQGVGQANYGYTF; CDR3nt: TGCGCCAGCAGCCAAGGTGTGGGACAGGCGAACTATGGCTACACCTTC
d_gene: TRBD1; v_gene: TRBV5-1; abundance: NA; j_gene: TRBJ1-5; CDR3aa: CASSWGDSRSNQPQHF; CDR3nt: TGCGCCAGCAGCTGGGGGGACAGTCGGAGCAATCAGCCCCAGCATTTT
d_gene: TRBD1; v_gene: TRBV4-3; abundance: NA; j_gene: TRBJ2-4; CDR3aa: CASSQDATATGTNF; CDR3nt: TGCGCCAGCAGCCAAGACGCGACGGCGACAGGGACGAACTTC
d_gene: TRBD1; v_gene: TRBV18; abundance: NA; j_gene: TRBJ1-2; CDR3aa: CASSQRGQGATNYGYTF; CDR3nt: TGTGCCAGCTCACAACGCGGACAGGGGGCTACAAACTATGGCTACACCTTC
d_gene: TRBD1; v_gene: TRBV7-9; abundance: NA; j_gene: TRBJ2-7; CDR3aa: CASSLGSGGSYEQYF; CDR3nt: TGTGCCAGCAGCTTAGGTTCAGGGGGCTCGTACGAGCAGTACTTC
d_gene: TRBD1; v_gene: TRBV19; abundance: NA; j_gene: TRBJ1-1; CDR3aa: CASSDPGRGRGAFF; CDR3nt: TGTGCCAGTAGTGACCCCGGCAGGGGGCGCGGAGCTTTCTTT
d_gene: NA; v_gene: TRBV9; abundance: NA; j_gene: TRBJ2-2; CDR3aa: CASSVRLAGDTGELFF; CDR3nt: TGTGCCAGCAGCGTACGGCTCGCAGGGGACACCGGGGAGCTGTTTTTT
d_gene: NA; v_gene: TRBV2; abundance: NA; j_gene: TRBJ2-2; CDR3aa: CASREVRNTGELFF; CDR3nt: TGTGCCAGCAGGGAGGTGAGGAACACCGGGGAGCTGTTTTTT
d_gene: NA; v_gene: TRBV5-1; abundance: NA; j_gene: TRBJ2-1; CDR3aa: CASSLTGPYNEQFF; CDR3nt: TGCGCCAGCAGCTTAACAGGGCCCTACAATGAGCAGTTCTTC
d_gene: TRBD1; v_gene: TRBV5-4; abundance: NA; j_gene: TRBJ1-2; CDR3aa: CASRRPPGQGTYGYTF; CDR3nt: TGTGCCAGCAGAAGGCCTCCGGGACAGGGAACCTATGGCTACACCTTC
d_gene: TRBD1; v_gene: TRBV12-3/TRBV12-4; abundance: NA; j_gene: TRBJ2-7; CDR3aa: CASGRTGRDEQYF; CDR3nt: TGTGCCAGCGGACGGACAGGGAGAGACGAGCAGTACTTC
d_gene: TRBD1; v_gene: TRBV19; abundance: NA; j_gene: TRBJ1-5; CDR3aa: CASRSTGVGNQPQHF; CDR3nt: TGTGCCAGTAGGAGCACAGGGGTCGGCAATCAGCCCCAGCATTTT
d_gene: TRBD1; v_gene: TRBV18; abundance: NA; j_gene: TRBJ2-5; CDR3aa: CASSPLGTGLSETQYF; CDR3nt: TGTGCCAGCTCACCACTCGGGACAGGGTTGTCGGAGACCCAGTACTTC
d_gene: TRBD1; v_gene: TRBV19; abundance: NA; j_gene: TRBJ1-4; CDR3aa: CASSLTGLNEKLFF; CDR3nt: TGTGCCAGTAGTTTGACAGGGCTTAATGAAAAACTGTTTTTT
d_gene: TRBD1; v_gene: TRBV5-5; abundance: NA; j_gene: TRBJ2-2; CDR3aa: CASSLGTGLAGELFF; CDR3nt: TGTGCCAGCAGCTTGGGGACAGGACTGGCCGGGGAGCTGTTTTTT
d_gene: NA; v_gene: TRBV4-1; abundance: once; j_gene: TRBJ1-5; CDR3aa: CASSQAGRASSNQPQHF; CDR3nt: TGCGCCAGCAGCCAAGCTGGCAGGGCTTCCAGTAATCAGCCCCAGCATTTT
d_gene: NA; v_gene: TRBV10-3; abundance: NA; j_gene: TRBJ2-1; CDR3aa: CAISEAVGGRDEQFF; CDR3nt: TGTGCCATCAGTGAGGCGGTGGGGGGTCGCGATGAGCAGTTCTTC
d_gene: TRBD2; v_gene: TRBV6-5; abundance: once; j_gene: TRBJ2-7; CDR3aa: CANFPGLDYEQYF; CDR3nt: TGTGCCAATTTCCCGGGACTAGATTACGAGCAGTACTTC
d_gene: NA; v_gene: TRBV7-2; abundance: NA; j_gene: TRBJ2-7; CDR3aa: CASSLWRGSEQYF; CDR3nt: TGTGCCAGCAGCTTATGGCGGGGCAGCGAGCAGTACTTC
d_gene: TRBD1; v_gene: TRBV19; abundance: NA; j_gene: TRBJ2-2; CDR3aa: CASSRTGGTGELFF; CDR3nt: TGTGCCAGCAGTAGGACAGGGGGCACCGGGGAGCTGTTTTTT
d_gene: NA; v_gene: TRBV6-5; abundance: NA; j_gene: TRBJ1-2; CDR3aa: CATRDILNYGYTF; CDR3nt: TGTGCCACCCGGGACATCCTAAACTATGGCTACACCTTC
d_gene: NA; v_gene: TRBV19; abundance: NA; j_gene: TRBJ1-4; CDR3aa: CATRGLRDREKLFF; CDR3nt: TGTGCCACCCGGGGTTTAAGGGATCGGGAAAAACTGTTTTTT
d_gene: TRBD2; v_gene: TRBV3-1/TRBV3-2; abundance: NA; j_gene: TRBJ2-5; CDR3aa: CASSQVASGETQYF; CDR3nt: TGTGCCAGCAGCCAAGTGGCTAGCGGGGAGACCCAGTACTTC
d_gene: NA; v_gene: TRBV2; abundance: once; j_gene: TRBJ1-5; CDR3aa: CASSEAGQPQHF; CDR3nt: TGTGCCAGCAGTGAGGCGGGCCAGCCCCAGCATTTT
d_gene: NA; v_gene: TRBV28; abundance: few; j_gene: TRBJ1-5; CDR3aa: CASPCAQSNQPQHF; CDR3nt: TGTGCCAGCCCCTGCGCTCAAAGCAATCAGCCCCAGCATTTT
d_gene: TRBD1; v_gene: TRBV4-1; abundance: once; j_gene: TRBJ2-1; CDR3aa: CASSQDRGLEEQFF; CDR3nt: TGCGCCAGCAGCCAAGACAGGGGGCTAGAGGAGCAGTTCTTC
d_gene: NA; v_gene: TRBV27; abundance: NA; j_gene: TRBJ1-3; CDR3aa: CASSLTGTQLNTIYF; CDR3nt: TGTGCCAGCAGTCTCACAGGGACGCAGTTAAACACCATATATTTT
d_gene: NA; v_gene: TRBV19; abundance: once; j_gene: TRBJ1-2; CDR3aa: CASSVIRGAYGYTF; CDR3nt: TGTGCCAGTAGCGTCATCAGGGGAGCCTATGGCTACACCTTC
d_gene: TRBD1; v_gene: TRBV5-4; abundance: NA; j_gene: TRBJ1-2; CDR3aa: CASSSPGQGFGYTF; CDR3nt: TGTGCCAGCAGCTCTCCGGGACAGGGATTTGGCTACACCTTC
d_gene: NA; v_gene: TRBV9; abundance: NA; j_gene: TRBJ2-5; CDR3aa: CASSARTGFGETQYF; CDR3nt: TGTGCCAGCAGCGCTCGTACGGGGTTTGGTGAGACCCAGTACTTC
d_gene: NA; v_gene: TRBV4-3; abundance: NA; j_gene: TRBJ1-4; CDR3aa: CASSQSIGQNEKLFF; CDR3nt: TGCGCCAGCAGCCAAAGCATCGGACAGAATGAAAAACTGTTTTTT
d_gene: NA; v_gene: TRBV19; abundance: NA; j_gene: TRBJ1-1; CDR3aa: CASSIPGGANTEAFF; CDR3nt: TGTGCCAGTAGTATCCCGGGAGGGGCGAACACTGAAGCTTTCTTT
d_gene: NA; v_gene: TRBV7-9; abundance: once; j_gene: TRBJ1-2; CDR3aa: CASSPLLTAVNYGYTF; CDR3nt: TGTGCCAGCAGCCCCCTTCTGACAGCCGTTAACTATGGCTACACCTTC
d_gene: TRBD2; v_gene: TRBV27; abundance: NA; j_gene: TRBJ2-7; CDR3aa: CASSSSRKRGLSYEQYF; CDR3nt: TGTGCCAGCAGTTCCTCTCGGAAGCGGGGGTTATCCTACGAGCAGTACTTC
d_gene: TRBD1; v_gene: TRBV19; abundance: medium-sized; j_gene: TRBJ2-5; CDR3aa: CARRVQGKGKETQYF; CDR3nt: TGTGCCAGGAGAGTACAGGGGAAGGGAAAAGAGACCCAGTACTTC
d_gene: NA; v_gene: TRBV7-2; abundance: NA; j_gene: TRBJ2-2; CDR3aa: CASSLMGGAPGELFF; CDR3nt: TGTGCCAGCAGCTTAATGGGGGGGGCGCCCGGGGAGCTGTTTTTT
d_gene: NA; v_gene: TRBV4-1; abundance: NA; j_gene: TRBJ1-2; CDR3aa: CASSQGGGGANYGYTF; CDR3nt: TGCGCCAGCAGCCAAGGAGGGGGGGGAGCTAACTATGGCTACACCTTC
d_gene: TRBD2; v_gene: TRBV19; abundance: NA; j_gene: TRBJ2-3; CDR3aa: CASSVRLAGPTDTQYF; CDR3nt: TGTGCCAGTAGTGTTCGACTAGCGGGGCCCACAGATACGCAGTATTTT
d_gene: NA; v_gene: TRBV3-1/TRBV3-2; abundance: NA; j_gene: TRBJ1-2; CDR3aa: CASSQDARGGYTF; CDR3nt: TGTGCCAGCAGCCAAGACGCCAGGGGTGGCTACACCTTC
d_gene: NA; v_gene: TRBV5-6; abundance: NA; j_gene: TRBJ1-6; CDR3aa: CASSLWQGLGALHF; CDR3nt: TGTGCCAGCAGCTTATGGCAGGGACTAGGGGCCCTCCACTTT
d_gene: NA; v_gene: TRBV12-3/TRBV12-4; abundance: NA; j_gene: TRBJ1-2; CDR3aa: CAIKRGGAEGYTF; CDR3nt: TGTGCCATCAAACGGGGGGGGGCTGAGGGCTACACCTTC
d_gene: TRBD1; v_gene: TRBV13; abundance: NA; j_gene: TRBJ2-7; CDR3aa: CASSSDRGAYEQYF; CDR3nt: TGTGCCAGCAGCTCCGACAGGGGAGCCTACGAGCAGTACTTC
d_gene: TRBD2; v_gene: TRBV3-1/TRBV3-2; abundance: few; j_gene: TRBJ2-5; CDR3aa: CASSQVLAGGGTQYF; CDR3nt: TGTGCCAGCAGCCAAGTCCTAGCGGGTGGCGGGACCCAGTACTTC
d_gene: NA; v_gene: TRBV7-9; abundance: NA; j_gene: TRBJ1-1; CDR3aa: CASSLGALTNTEAFF; CDR3nt: TGTGCCAGCAGCTTAGGGGCTCTCACAAACACTGAAGCTTTCTTT